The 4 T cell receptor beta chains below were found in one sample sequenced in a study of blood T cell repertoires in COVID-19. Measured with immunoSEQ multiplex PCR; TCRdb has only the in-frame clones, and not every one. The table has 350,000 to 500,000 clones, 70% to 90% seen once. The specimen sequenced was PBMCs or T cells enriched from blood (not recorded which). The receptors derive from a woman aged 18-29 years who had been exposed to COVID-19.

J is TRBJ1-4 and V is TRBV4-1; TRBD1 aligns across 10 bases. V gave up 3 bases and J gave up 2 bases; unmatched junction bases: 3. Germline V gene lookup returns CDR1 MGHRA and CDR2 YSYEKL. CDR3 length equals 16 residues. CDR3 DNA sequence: TGCGCCAGCAGCCAGGGGGACAGGGGCACTAATGAAAAACTGTTTTTT. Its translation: CASSQGDRGTNEKLFF.

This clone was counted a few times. The CDR3 nucleotides read TGTGCCTGGAGTATCTCTTACTCTGGAAACACCATATATTTT. Protein: CAWSISYSGNTIYF. The chain carries TRBV30 and TRBJ1-3, with unresolved D. The CDR3 spans 14 residues. Trimming shortened V by 2 bases and J by 0 bases, and 8 bases separated the two germline ends. Looked up from germline, CDR1 is GTSNPN and CDR2 is SVGIG (reference sequence).

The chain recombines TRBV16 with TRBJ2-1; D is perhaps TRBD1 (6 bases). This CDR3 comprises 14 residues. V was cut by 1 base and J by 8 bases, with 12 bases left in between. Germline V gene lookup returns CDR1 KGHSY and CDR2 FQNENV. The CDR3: CASSQYGQSHEQFF. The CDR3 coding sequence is TGTGCCAGCAGCCAATACGGACAGTCGCATGAGCAGTTCTTC. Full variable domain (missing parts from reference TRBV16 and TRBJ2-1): GEEVAQTPKHLVRGEGQKAKLYCAPIKGHSYVFWYQQVLKNEFKFLISFQNENVFDETGMPKERFSAKCLPNSPCSLEIQATKLEDSAVYFCASSQYGQSHEQFFGPGTRLTVL.

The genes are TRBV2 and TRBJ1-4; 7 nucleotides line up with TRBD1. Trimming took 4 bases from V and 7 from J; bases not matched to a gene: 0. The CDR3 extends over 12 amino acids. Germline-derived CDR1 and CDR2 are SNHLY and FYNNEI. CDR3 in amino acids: CASSGQGEKLFF. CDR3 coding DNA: TGTGCCAGCAGTGGACAGGGTGAAAAACTGTTTTTT.